This T cell receptor beta chain was sequenced in a study of T cells in narcolepsy. Study-wide context: Healthy controls were enrolled alongside patients with narcolepsy type 1 or type 2. Overall study results and limits: Same-patient CSF and blood CD4+ T cell clonotypes included HCRT-specific and TRIB2-specific autoreactive ones. Autoreactive clonotypes reportedly recurred in blood of same and different patients, not controls.

Here immunoSEQ multiplex PCR was the method, and the copy in TCRdb shows in-frame clones only, minus some. The data show over 30,000 clones, approximately 86% seen once. In regard to this clone: The antigen is undetermined.

The specimen was CD45RA- memory CD4+ T cells from PBMCs. The clonotype originates from a human donor with narcolepsy.

The CDR3 is CASRGRATGNTIYF. The CDR3 DNA follows: TGTGCCAGTAGGGGACGAGCTACTGGAAACACCATATATTTT. The chain combines TRBV19 with TRBJ1-3; a weak D match, TRBD1 (5 bases). This CDR3 region has 14 residues. The V gene's germline CDR1 is LNHDA and CDR2 SQIVND (reference sequence). Trimming removed 6 bases from V and 2 bases from J, with 11 bases in between.